This TCR beta chain emerged from a study of T cells in localized non-small cell lung cancer. Sequenced by immunoSEQ multiplex PCR; TCRdb stores in-frame clones only, minus some. The table has roughly 2,000 clones, 21% seen once. The CDR3 consists of 14 residues. The V gene's germline CDR1 is SQVTM and CDR2 ANQGSEA. The source is a man aged 40 to 70 with stage I squamous cell lung carcinoma. The source material was normal lung tissue next to the tumor, sampled before any cancer treatment. The chain combines TRBV29-1 with TRBJ2-1, with 7 bases fitting TRBD2. The CDR3 reads CSASSGEVINEQFF. Here the CDR3 DNA reads TGCAGTGCTTCGAGCGGGGAGGTTATCAATGAGCAGTTCTTC.